Listed here is a single TCR beta chain. Both 60 Vbeta primers and 13 Jbeta primers went into the PCR. Original analysis: Among the unique TCR beta chains that a later analysis counted, about 85 million in all, about 12 million were shared. Libraries were prepared by immunoSEQ multiplex PCR; TCRdb keeps only in-frame clonotypes and omits some of them. Clone size and V and J calls were adopted from that table, with D and trimming inferred from the DNA. The table shows around 150,000 clones, with approximately 80% occurring only once. The source of the sample is a study of cytomegalovirus exposure and HLA in healthy donors. The germline V gene has CDR1 SGDLS and CDR2 YYNGEE. The CDR3 is 15 amino acids. V trimming: 2 bases; J trimming: 2 bases; junction bases outside the gene matches: 4.

Sequencing used PBMCs. The source is a male donor in good health and CMV-seropositive. V and J are TRBV9 and TRBJ2-1; 7 nucleotides agree with TRBD2. CDR3 in DNA: TGTGCCAGCAGCGTCCGCGGGAGTACCTACAATGAGCAGTTCTTC. Residues: CASSVRGSTYNEQFF.